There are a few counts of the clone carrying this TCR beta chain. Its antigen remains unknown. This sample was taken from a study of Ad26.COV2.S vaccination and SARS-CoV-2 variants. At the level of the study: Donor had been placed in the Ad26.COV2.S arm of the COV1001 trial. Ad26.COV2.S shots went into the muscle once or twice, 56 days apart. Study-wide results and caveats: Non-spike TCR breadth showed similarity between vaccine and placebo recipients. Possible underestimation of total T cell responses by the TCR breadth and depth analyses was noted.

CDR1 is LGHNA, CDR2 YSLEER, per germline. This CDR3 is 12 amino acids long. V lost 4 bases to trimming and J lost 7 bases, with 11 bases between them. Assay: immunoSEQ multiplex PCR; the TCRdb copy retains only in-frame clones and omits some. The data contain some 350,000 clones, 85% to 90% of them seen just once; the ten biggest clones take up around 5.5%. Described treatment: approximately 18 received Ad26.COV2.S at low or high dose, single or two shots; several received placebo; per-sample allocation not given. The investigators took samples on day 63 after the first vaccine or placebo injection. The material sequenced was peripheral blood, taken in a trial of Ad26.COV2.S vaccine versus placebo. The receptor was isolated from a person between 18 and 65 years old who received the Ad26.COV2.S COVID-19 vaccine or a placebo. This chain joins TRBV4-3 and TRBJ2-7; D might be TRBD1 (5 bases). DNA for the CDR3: TGCGCCAGCAGCCTCGACAGCCGGGAGCAGTACTTC. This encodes CASSLDSREQYF.